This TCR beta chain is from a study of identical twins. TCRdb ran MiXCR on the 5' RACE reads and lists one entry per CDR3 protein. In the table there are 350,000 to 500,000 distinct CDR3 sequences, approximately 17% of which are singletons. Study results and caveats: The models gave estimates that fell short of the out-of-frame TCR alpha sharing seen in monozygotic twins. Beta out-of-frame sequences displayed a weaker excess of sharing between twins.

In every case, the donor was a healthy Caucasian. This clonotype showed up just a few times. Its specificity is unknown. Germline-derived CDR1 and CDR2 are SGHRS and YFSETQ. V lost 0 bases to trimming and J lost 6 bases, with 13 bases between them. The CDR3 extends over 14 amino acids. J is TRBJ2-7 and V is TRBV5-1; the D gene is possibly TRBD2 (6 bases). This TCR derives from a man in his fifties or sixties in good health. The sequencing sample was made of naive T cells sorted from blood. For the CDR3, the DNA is TGCGCCAGCAGCTTGGCGGGAGAGCAGGGCGAGCAGTACTTC. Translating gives CASSLAGEQGEQYF.